The 2 T cell receptor beta chains below come from one sample, sequenced in a study of patients and donors after allogeneic stem cell transplantation. Each CDR3 protein gets one entry after TCRdb re-called the RT-PCR reads with MiXCR. Of about 410,000 distinct CDR3 sequences in the sample, 16% were seen once. The sample consisted of blood, either unsorted or a sorted T cell fraction (not recorded which). The receptors derive from a human donor who was either an allogeneic HSCT recipient or a stem cell or donor lymphocyte infusion donor (not recorded which). It is not recorded whose cells these are; they may come from a transplant donor.

This clonotype was detected only a few times. The chain recombines TRBV6-6 with TRBJ2-5; 10 bases fit TRBD2. The CDR3 covers 12 residues. The V and J ends lost 6 bases and 5 bases, in that order; junction bases with no gene match: 0. The germline CDR1 and CDR2 sequences are MNHNY and SVGAGI (reference sequence). CDR3 sequence reads: CASRGLAETQYF. CDR3 nucleotides: TGTGCCAGCAGGGGACTAGCGGAGACCCAGTACTTC.

In this sample, this clonotype turned up a few times. This chain connects TRBV7-2 to TRBJ1-2; D remains unclear. In germline, CDR1 is SGHTA, CDR2 FQGNSA. There are 14 residues in the CDR3. V was clipped by 3 bases and J by 6 bases, with 14 bases between them. In nucleotides, the CDR3 is TGTGCCAGCAGCTTCTCCCGTGCAAGGGATGGCTACACCTTC. Translating gives CASSFSRARDGYTF.